The 20 T cell receptor beta chains presented below share a single source sample, sequenced in a study of CD8+ T cells in alopecia areata (dated by TCRdb to about 2018). The time point label, as the study defines it: four to five weeks on oral tofacitinib. The sample's treatment or condition label, in plain terms: oral pan-JAK inhibitor, 5-10 mg twice daily. The library was made by the immunoSEQ multiplex PCR assay. For TCR sequencing, RNA was extracted from every sample and reverse transcribed into cDNA to serve as template. TCRdb provides this immuneACCESS table in a form limited to in-frame rearrangements. Some clones are lacking; in checked studies, under half of them reflect an unresolved V gene, and why the rest are absent is not known. This sample holds approximately 140,000 clones; around 83% were observed only once. The ten largest clones add up to 13% of the sample. Here the sequenced sample was CD8+ T cells sorted from blood, taken at week 4, from a patient treated with tofacitinib. The receptors were sampled from a human donor with alopecia areata.

This clone was seen a handful of times. This chain joins TRBV7-2 and TRBJ2-2; D ambiguous. V lost 7 bases to trimming and J lost 6 bases, with 15 bases between them. Germline CDR1 is SGHTA and CDR2 is FQGNSA. This CDR3 is 14 amino acids long. The CDR3 spells CASNHGPGAGELFF. The CDR3 DNA reads TGTGCCAGCAACCACGGCCCGGGCGCCGGGGAGCTGTTTTTT.

The chain employs TRBV7-2 and TRBJ2-7, with 7 bases aligning to TRBD1. This CDR3 comprises 14 residues. V dropped 5 bases and J dropped 11; count of bases not matched to a gene: 15. CDR1 and CDR2 from the germline V gene are SGHTA and FQGNSA. CDR3 nucleotides: TGTGCCAGCAGCCCAGGGACAGAGCGCCCTCCCAAGTACTTC. Protein product: CASSPGTERPPKYF.

The count of this clone is one. The V call is TRBV19, the J call TRBJ2-7; 7 bases match TRBD1. The V and J ends lost 5 bases and 2 bases, in that order; junction bases with no gene match: 6. The CDR3 extends over 14 amino acids. Per the germline V gene, CDR1 is LNHDA and CDR2 is SQIVND (reference sequence). The CDR3 sequence: CASSFGTDPYEQYF. DNA of the CDR3: TGTGCCAGTAGTTTCGGGACAGACCCCTACGAGCAGTACTTC.

The chain employs TRBV4-1 and TRBJ1-4; no firm D call. CDR3 length: 15 residues. Germline CDR1 and CDR2: MGHRA and YSYEKL. The V end lost 7 bases, the J end lost 8 bases, and 20 bases lay between the germline ends. DNA of the CDR3: TGCGCCAGCACCGCGTCCCTCGGGGAAAGGGAAAAACTGTTTTTT. Encoded protein: CASTASLGEREKLFF.

The chain uses TRBV29-1 and TRBJ2-1; 10 bases map to TRBD2. J was trimmed by 8 bases and V by 5 bases; bases with no gene match: 12. Germline CDR1 reads SQVTM; CDR2 reads ANQGSEA. The length of the CDR3 is 15 residues. CDR3 region: CSVQSSGRINDEQFF. The CDR3 nucleotides read TGCAGCGTTCAGTCTAGCGGGAGAATAAACGATGAGCAGTTCTTC.

This chain connects TRBV7-9 to TRBJ2-1; 9 nucleotides agree with TRBD1. Germline CDR1 is SEHNR and CDR2 is FQNEAQ (reference sequence). The CDR3 spans 15 residues. V gave up 5 bases and J gave up 5 bases; unmatched junction bases: 7. In DNA, the CDR3 is TGTGCCAGCAGCCCCCGGGACAGGGCCGACAATGAGCAGTTCTTC. Translating gives CASSPRDRADNEQFF.

The CDR3 coding sequence is TGTGCCAGCAGCTTATTCGGCGGGGGGGCCGACAATGAGCAGTTCTTC. Residues: CASSLFGGGADNEQFF. V is TRBV11-2 and J is TRBJ2-1, with 9 bases aligning to TRBD2. CDR3 size: 16 residues. Losses at the gene ends were 2 bases for V and 5 bases for J; bases not matched to a gene: 7. CDR1 and CDR2 (germline): SGHAT, FQNNGV.

Worth noting for this clone: A junction boundary mismatches the germline segment, possibly from a read error. The sample carries other DNA sequences with the same CDR3. The chain carries TRBV2 and TRBJ2-2, with D possibly TRBD2 on 5 matching bases. Germline CDR1 SNHLY, CDR2 FYNNEI. The CDR3 has 14 amino acids. CDR3 amino acids: CASSDRTNTGELFF. The CDR3 nucleotides read TGTGCCAGCAGTGACAGGACGAACACCGGGGAGCTGTTTTTC.

The chain has TRBV6-5 and TRBJ2-7; 11 bases line up with TRBD2. The CDR3 has 15 amino acids. Trimming removed 5 bases from V and 5 bases from J; junction bases left unmatched: 8. Germline CDR1 reads MNHEY; CDR2 reads SVGAGI. CDR3 sequence (DNA): TGTGCCAGCAGTGCACTAGCGGGGGCCCTCCACGAGCAGTACTTC. Translation: CASSALAGALHEQYF.

This clone appeared a single time. V and J are TRBV9 and TRBJ1-2, with 11 positions matching TRBD1. Germline assignment: CDR1 SGDLS and CDR2 YYNGEE. The CDR3 loop spans 15 amino acids. V dropped 5 bases and J dropped 7; count of bases not matched to a gene: 10. CDR3 in DNA: TGTGCCAGCAGAGGGACAGGGGGTTCATTGCGTGGCTACACCTTC. This codes for CASRGTGGSLRGYTF.

The J gene is TRBJ1-2, the V gene TRBV6-1; D gene unclear. V lost 4 bases, J lost 4 bases, and 19 bases lay in between. This CDR3 comprises 16 residues. Germline values: CDR1 MNHNS, CDR2 SASEGT. The chain's CDR3 is CASSGQGFITTYGYTF. CDR3 DNA sequence: TGTGCCAGCAGTGGCCAAGGCTTCATTACTACCTATGGCTACACCTTC.

The chain couples TRBV25-1 to TRBJ1-2; D is ambiguous. CDR3 size: 14 residues. CDR1 and CDR2 from the germline V gene are MGHDK and SYGVNS. The V and J ends lost 5 bases and 9 bases respectively, with 19 bases between them. This CDR3 reads CASSIFPSYGSYTF. CDR3 nucleotide sequence: TGTGCCAGCAGTATATTTCCATCCTATGGTAGCTACACCTTC.

The V and J genes are TRBV29-1 and TRBJ2-3; a possible D gene is TRBD2 (5 bases). The CDR3 runs 13 residues. Germline V lookup: CDR1 SQVTM, CDR2 ANQGSEA. The V gene lost 0 bases and the J gene lost 5 bases, with 9 bases spanning the gap. CDR3 sequence (DNA): TGCAGCGTTGAAGAGCGGGTAGGAGATACGCAGTATTTT. Translated: CSVEERVGDTQYF.

The chain couples TRBV30 to TRBJ2-1; no clear D. Germline CDR1 reads GTSNPN; CDR2 reads SVGIG (reference sequence). Trimming left V 2 bases short and J 1 base short, with 6 bases between. The CDR3 runs 13 residues. The CDR3 spells CAWSLGSYNEQFF. CDR3 coding DNA: TGTGCCTGGAGTCTTGGGTCCTACAATGAGCAGTTCTTC.

The genes are TRBV5-8 and TRBJ2-3, with 8 bases aligning to TRBD1. The junction had 5 bases not matched to a gene; V was cut back by 5 bases and J by 3 bases. CDR1 and CDR2 from the germline V gene are SGHTS and YDEGEE. This CDR3 contains 14 residues. The CDR3 spells CASRLGQGTDTQYF. For the CDR3, the DNA is TGTGCCAGCAGACTAGGACAGGGAACAGATACGCAGTATTTT.

The genes are TRBV27 and TRBJ2-2; D tentatively fits TRBD1 or TRBD2 (5 bases each). The V end was cut by 8 bases, the J end by 0 bases, with 13 bases between. The CDR3 covers 15 residues. Per the germline V gene, CDR1 is MNHEY and CDR2 is SMNVEV (reference sequence). CDR3 in amino acids: CASGWDVANTGELFF. CDR3 sequence (DNA): TGTGCCAGCGGCTGGGACGTGGCGAACACCGGGGAGCTGTTTTTT.

This clone was recorded a few times. The rearrangement uses TRBV11-2 and TRBJ2-2; 12 nucleotides line up with TRBD2. CDR1 SGHAT and CDR2 FQNNGV come from the germline V gene. V shed 5 bases and J 6 bases; nucleotides not matched to a gene: 10. CDR3 length: 17 residues. The DNA for the CDR3 is TGTGCCAGCAGCGGCCGGACTAGCGGGACGGGCCCCGGGGAGCTGTTTTTT. This codes for CASSGRTSGTGPGELFF. Supplemented by reference TRBV11-2 and TRBJ2-2, the full variable domain reads EAGVAQSPRYKIIEKRQSVAFWCNPISGHATLYWYQQILGQGPKLLIQFQNNGVVDDSQLPKDRFSAERLKGVDSTLKIQPAKLEDSAVYLCASSGRTSGTGPGELFFGEGSRLTVL.

The chain joins TRBV2 to TRBJ2-7, with 7 bases aligning to TRBD1. Germline values: CDR1 SNHLY, CDR2 FYNNEI. With V trimmed by 3 bases and J by 7 bases, 12 bases remained unmatched. The CDR3 spans 15 residues. The CDR3 nucleotides are TGTGCCAGCAGTGAGCCCTCCGGGACAGAGACGGAGCAGTACTTC. Translation: CASSEPSGTETEQYF.

The chain employs TRBV27 and TRBJ2-7; TRBD2 matches at 7 bases. Germline lookup yields CDR1 MNHEY and CDR2 SMNVEV (reference sequence). The CDR3 spans 16 residues. The ends lost 5 bases at V and 4 bases at J; junction bases unmatched: 14. This CDR3 is CASSPTTGTIRYEQYF. CDR3 bases: TGTGCCAGCAGTCCAACGACCGGGACTATCCGTTACGAGCAGTACTTC.

This clone showed up just once. The rearrangement uses TRBV27 and TRBJ2-1, with 11 bases matching TRBD2. The CDR3 totals 17 residues. V was pared by 5 bases and J by 4 bases, with 10 bases of the junction left unmatched. Germline CDR1 is MNHEY and CDR2 is SMNVEV (reference sequence). CDR3 residues: CASSPGTSGPSYNEQFF. For the CDR3, the DNA is TGTGCCAGCAGTCCAGGGACTAGCGGACCTTCATACAATGAGCAGTTCTTC.